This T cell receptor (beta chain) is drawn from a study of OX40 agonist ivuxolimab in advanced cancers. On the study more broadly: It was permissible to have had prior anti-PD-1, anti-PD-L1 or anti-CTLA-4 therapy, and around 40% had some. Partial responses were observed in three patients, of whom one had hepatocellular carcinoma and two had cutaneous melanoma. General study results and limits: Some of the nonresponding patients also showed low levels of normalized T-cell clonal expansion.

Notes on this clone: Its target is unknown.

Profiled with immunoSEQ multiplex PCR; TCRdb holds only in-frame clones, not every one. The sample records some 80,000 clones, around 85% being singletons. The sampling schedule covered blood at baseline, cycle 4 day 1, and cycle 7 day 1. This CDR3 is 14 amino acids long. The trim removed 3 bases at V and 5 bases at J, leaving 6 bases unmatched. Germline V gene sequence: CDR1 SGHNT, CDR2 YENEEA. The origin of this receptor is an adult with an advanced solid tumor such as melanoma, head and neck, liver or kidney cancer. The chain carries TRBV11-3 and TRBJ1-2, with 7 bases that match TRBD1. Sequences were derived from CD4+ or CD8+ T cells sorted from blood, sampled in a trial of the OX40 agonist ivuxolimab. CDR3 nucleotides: TGTGCCAGCAGCTTCCCCGGGACAGCTTATGGCTACACCTTC. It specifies CASSFPGTAYGYTF.